Below are 29 T cell receptor beta chains sequenced from a single sample in a study of cytotoxic CD8 clonotypes in ibrutinib-treated CLL (dated by TCRdb to about 2021). Sample time point, as interpreted from the label and publication: about a year on ibrutinib. Libraries came from the immunoSEQ multiplex PCR assay. TCRdb stores this immuneACCESS table with in-frame sequences only. Part of the clones is absent; in the studies checked, under half of the shortfall reflects unresolved V genes, and no reason is known for the rest. The sample table shows some 160,000 clones, and 81% are seen once. The top ten hold roughly 2% of the sample. Specimen: PBMCs, collected after 12 months of ibrutinib treatment. The origin of the receptors is a human donor with chronic lymphocytic leukemia.

This sequence joins TRBV18 and TRBJ1-1; D ambiguous. Germline CDR1 is KGHSH and CDR2 is LQKENI. This CDR3 region has 15 residues. V lost 3 bases to trimming and J lost 0 bases, with 11 bases between them. CDR3 bases: TGTGCCAGCTCACCTACCCGGGGTGTGAACACTGAAGCTTTCTTT. The encoded protein is CASSPTRGVNTEAFF.

The CDR3 DNA reads TGTGCCAGCAGCGAAAAAGAGACCCAGTACTTC. Protein product: CASSEKETQYF. The rearrangement uses TRBV7-8 and TRBJ2-5, with no clear D. Trimming removed 5 bases from V and 3 bases from J, with 4 bases in between. Germline V lookup: CDR1 SGHVS, CDR2 FQNEAQ. The CDR3 is 11 residues long.

The genes are TRBV2 and TRBJ1-1, with D uncertain. The germline gives CDR1 SNHLY, CDR2 FYNNEI. The CDR3 contains 13 residues. V gave up 6 bases and J gave up 1 base, with 9 bases separating them. CDR3 residues: CASRVEGNTEAFF. Here the CDR3 DNA reads TGTGCCAGCAGGGTGGAGGGGAACACTGAAGCTTTCTTT.

V is TRBV5-4 and J is TRBJ2-4; the match to TRBD2 covers 14 bases. This CDR3 region has 19 residues. From germline, CDR1 is SGHNT and CDR2 YYREEE (reference sequence). V lost 4 bases to trimming and J lost 1 base; unmatched junction nucleotides: 10. The CDR3 here is CASSQTGTSGGPAKNIQYF. The DNA of the CDR3 is TGTGCCAGCAGCCAAACCGGGACTAGCGGGGGTCCCGCCAAAAACATTCAGTACTTC.

The chain links TRBV4-3 to TRBJ1-3, with 7 bases that match TRBD1. Trimming cost V 4 bases and J 2 bases; bases outside gene matches: 2. Germline CDR1 reads LGHNA; CDR2 reads YSLEER. This CDR3 has 14 amino acids. The CDR3 loop reads CASSRDRAGNTIYF. Written as DNA, the CDR3 is TGCGCCAGCAGCCGAGACAGGGCTGGAAACACCATATATTTT.

As for this clone: The junction departs from germline at one end; a sequencing error may be responsible. The chain has TRBV28 and TRBJ1-1; D call uncertain. CDR3 size: 8 residues. The germline CDR1 and CDR2 sequences are MDHEN and SYDVKM. CDR3 loop: CASSRQRF. In nucleotides, the CDR3 is TGTGCCAGCAGTAGACAACGATTT.

This rearrangement joins TRBV2 to TRBJ2-6, with D possibly matching TRBD1 (6 bases). The CDR3 loop spans 17 amino acids. The V end was cut by 7 bases, the J end by 0 bases, with 16 bases between. CDR1 and CDR2 from the germline V gene are SNHLY and FYNNEI. The CDR3, as DNA: TGTGCCAGCACAAGGGGACAAAGAAACTCTGGGGCCAACGTCCTGACTTTC. Residues: CASTRGQRNSGANVLTF. Full variable domain (remainder filled in from reference TRBV2 and TRBJ2-6): EPEVTQTPSHQVTQMGQEVILRCVPISNHLYFYWYRQILGQKVEFLVSFYNNEISEKSEIFDDQFSVERPDGSNFTLKIRSTKLEDSAMYFCASTRGQRNSGANVLTFGAGSRLTVL.

This sequence joins TRBV30 and TRBJ1-2; no reliable D call. The length of the CDR3 is 11 residues. Trimming shortened V by 1 base and J by 8 bases, and 8 bases separated the two germline ends. Germline values: CDR1 GTSNPN, CDR2 SVGIG (reference sequence). This CDR3 reads CAWSERGGYTF. DNA for the CDR3: TGTGCCTGGAGTGAACGAGGGGGCTACACCTTC.

The rearrangement links TRBV28 to TRBJ2-4, with D maybe TRBD2 (6 bases). The germline V and J ends were trimmed by 2 bases and 2 bases, with 10 bases remaining between them. In germline, CDR1 is MDHEN, CDR2 SYDVKM. The CDR3 has 15 residues. CDR3 loop: CASSLSAGTKNIQYF. The CDR3 coding sequence is TGTGCCAGCAGTTTAAGCGCGGGAACCAAAAACATTCAGTACTTC.

This clone was found many times. The chain employs TRBV2 and TRBJ2-5; D is perhaps TRBD1 or TRBD2 (5 bases each). CDR3 length equals 13 residues. V was clipped by 7 bases and J by 5 bases, with 14 bases between them. Germline values: CDR1 SNHLY, CDR2 FYNNEI. The CDR3 loop reads CASKRDPQETQYF. The DNA for the CDR3 is TGTGCCAGCAAAAGGGACCCCCAGGAGACCCAGTACTTC. Based on the CDR3 plus reference TRBV2 and TRBJ2-5, the full variable domain is EPEVTQTPSHQVTQMGQEVILRCVPISNHLYFYWYRQILGQKVEFLVSFYNNEISEKSEIFDDQFSVERPDGSNFTLKIRSTKLEDSAMYFCASKRDPQETQYFGPGTRLLVL.

This clone was found once. The V and J genes are TRBV5-1 and TRBJ2-2; possible D gene TRBD1, 6 bases. Trimming removed 5 bases from V and 1 base from J, with 12 bases in between. Germline CDR1 and CDR2: SGHRS and YFSETQ. The CDR3 runs to 15 residues. The CDR3 DNA sequence: TGCGCCAGCAGACAGGGCGACAGGAACACCGGGGAGCTGTTTTTT. It yields the protein CASRQGDRNTGELFF.

This rearrangement joins TRBV4-1 to TRBJ2-3, with a weak D call TRBD2 (6 bases). Germline CDR1 is MGHRA and CDR2 is YSYEKL. The CDR3 is 16 residues long. V dropped 0 bases and J dropped 0 bases, with 10 bases sitting between them. CDR3 loop: CASSQEMGGSTDTQYF. The DNA for the CDR3 is TGCGCCAGCAGCCAAGAAATGGGGGGTAGCACAGATACGCAGTATTTT.

The J gene is TRBJ1-1, the V gene TRBV4-1, with no clear D. Trimming left V 0 bases short and J 2 bases short, with 10 bases between. The germline V gene encodes CDR1 MGHRA and CDR2 YSYEKL. The CDR3 spans 15 residues. CDR3 in amino acids: CASSQEAYGNTEAFF. DNA of the CDR3: TGCGCCAGCAGCCAAGAGGCCTACGGAAACACTGAAGCTTTCTTT.

This chain joins TRBV18 and TRBJ1-1; 7 bases match TRBD1. CDR1 is KGHSH, CDR2 LQKENI, per germline. This CDR3 region has 12 residues. Trimming removed 5 bases from V and 8 bases from J; junction bases left unmatched: 5. CDR3 protein: CASSSTGPEAFF. CDR3 sequence (DNA): TGTGCCAGCTCATCGACAGGGCCAGAAGCTTTCTTT.

This rearrangement joins TRBV11-3 to TRBJ2-7; 8 nucleotides agree with TRBD1. V shed 5 bases and J 0 bases; nucleotides not matched to a gene: 6. The CDR3 totals 15 residues. Germline V gene data show CDR1 as SGHNT and CDR2 as YENEEA. DNA of the CDR3: TGTGCCAGCAGCCGAGGACAGGGAGACTCCTACGAGCAGTACTTC. Amino acid sequence: CASSRGQGDSYEQYF.

The chain has TRBV27 and TRBJ2-6; D may be TRBD1 (5 bases). The CDR3 runs 20 residues. Trimming left V 7 bases short and J 0 bases short, with 25 bases between. Germline values: CDR1 MNHEY, CDR2 SMNVEV (reference sequence). Here the CDR3 reads CASKGMTRRGPGSGANVLTF. DNA of the CDR3: TGTGCCAGCAAGGGGATGACGAGAAGGGGCCCGGGCTCTGGGGCCAACGTCCTGACTTTC. The whole variable domain, filled in from reference TRBV27 and TRBJ2-6, reads EAQVTQNPRYLITVTGKKLTVTCSQNMNHEYMSWYRQDPGLGLRQIYYSMNVEVTDKGDVPEGYKVSRKEKRNFPLILESPSPNQTSLYFCASKGMTRRGPGSGANVLTFGAGSRLTVL.

V usage is TRBV5-1 and J usage is TRBJ1-3; no clear D. The CDR3 is made up of 17 amino acids. Trimming removed 0 bases at V and 0 bases at J, with 13 bases between. CDR1 is SGHRS, CDR2 YFSETQ, per germline. In DNA, the CDR3 is TGCGCCAGCAGCTTGGACGGCCGCGCTCTCTCTGGAAACACCATATATTTT. Its protein product is CASSLDGRALSGNTIYF.

In its sample, this clone was seen a few times. J is TRBJ2-3 and V is TRBV14; D call uncertain. Deletions cut 2 bases from V and 0 bases from J, with 3 bases between. From germline, CDR1 is SGHDN and CDR2 FVKESK. The CDR3 covers 13 residues. DNA of the CDR3: TGTGCCAGCAGCCAACGGAGCACAGATACGCAGTATTTT. Translation: CASSQRSTDTQYF.

The chain couples TRBV7-2 to TRBJ2-1; D possibly corresponds to TRBD2 (5 bases). Per the germline V gene, CDR1 is SGHTA and CDR2 is FQGNSA. The CDR3 runs 13 residues. V was clipped by 10 bases and J by 3 bases, with 13 bases between them. CDR3 protein: CATGRVDYNEQFF. The CDR3 DNA follows: TGTGCCACCGGGCGGGTAGACTACAATGAGCAGTTCTTC.

This clone appeared a few times. The chain uses TRBV7-2 and TRBJ1-2, with a possible D match to TRBD1 (5 bases). The CDR3 consists of 15 residues. V lost 5 bases, J lost 4 bases, and 17 bases lay in between. Germline V gene lookup returns CDR1 SGHTA and CDR2 FQGNSA. The CDR3 spells CASSHRGPAGYGYTF. CDR3 DNA: TGTGCCAGCAGCCATAGGGGACCGGCGGGCTATGGCTACACCTTC.

The chain carries TRBV19 and TRBJ2-1, with 12 nucleotides matching TRBD2. Trimming cost V 7 bases and J 12 bases; bases outside gene matches: 16. Germline CDR1 LNHDA, CDR2 SQIVND (reference sequence). The CDR3 is made up of 16 amino acids. The CDR3 region has the DNA TGTGCCAGTACCCCTTTGACTAGCGGGAGCTCAAGGGGGCAGTTCTTC. Translated: CASTPLTSGSSRGQFF.

V gene TRBV19 combines with J gene TRBJ1-2, with 11 bases that match TRBD1. In germline, CDR1 is LNHDA, CDR2 SQIVND (reference sequence). Trimming at V came to 5 bases and at J to 6 bases, leaving 5 bases not matched to a gene. The CDR3 totals 14 residues. CDR3 protein: CASSAPGQGDGYTF. Here the CDR3 DNA reads TGTGCCAGTAGTGCTCCGGGACAGGGGGATGGCTACACCTTC.

The V call is TRBV4-1, the J call TRBJ1-5; 8 bases are shared with TRBD1. The CDR3 length is 14 residues. V dropped 4 bases and J dropped 6; count of bases not matched to a gene: 5. Looked up from germline, CDR1 is MGHRA and CDR2 is YSYEKL. Written as DNA, the CDR3 is TGCGCCAGCAGCCTTGGACAGGGCCCTCAGCCCCAGCATTTT. Amino acids: CASSLGQGPQPQHF.

The V call is TRBV7-9, the J call TRBJ2-2; D may be TRBD1 or TRBD2 (5 bases each). Germline V gene data show CDR1 as SEHNR and CDR2 as FQNEAQ (reference sequence). CDR3 length equals 14 residues. Trimming took off 1 base at V and 4 bases at J, with 7 bases between the two ends. DNA of the CDR3: TGTGCCAGCAGCTTAGTCGGGACCACCGGGGAGCTGTTTTTT. Its translation is CASSLVGTTGELFF. The variable domain in full, with the rest retrieved from reference TRBV7-9 and TRBJ2-2, is DTGVSQNPRHKITKRGQNVTFRCDPISEHNRLYWYRQTLGQGPEFLTYFQNEAQLEKSRLLSDRFSAERPKGSFSTLEIQRTEQGDSAMYLCASSLVGTTGELFFGEGSRLTVL.

The rearrangement links TRBV4-2 to TRBJ2-3; D is possibly TRBD2 (5 bases). The CDR3 extends over 15 amino acids. Trimming shortened V by 4 bases and J by 2 bases, and 13 bases separated the two germline ends. Per germline, CDR1 LGHNA and CDR2 YNFKEQ. The CDR3: CASSRGTGTTDTQYF. As DNA, the CDR3 is TGTGCCAGCAGCCGAGGTACGGGAACCACAGATACGCAGTATTTT.

The chain uses TRBV15 and TRBJ1-6, with TRBD1 matching 9 bases. The CDR3 totals 15 residues. CDR1 is LNHNV and CDR2 is YYDKDF in the germline V gene (reference sequence). Germline trimming cut 4 bases from V and 9 bases from J; bases unmatched to any gene: 7. This chain's CDR3 is CATSTGTGKSSPLHF. CDR3 coding DNA: TGTGCCACCAGCACCGGGACAGGGAAGTCTTCACCCCTCCACTTT.

This clone was observed a few times. This chain connects TRBV7-3 to TRBJ1-1, with TRBD1 as a possible D gene (6 bases). The CDR3 is 14 amino acids. V was cut by 5 bases and J by 11 bases, with 21 bases left in between. Germline-derived CDR1 and CDR2 are SGHTA and FQGTGA. CDR3 in amino acids: CASSVPGTPGSAFF. The CDR3 DNA sequence: TGTGCCAGCAGCGTTCCCGGGACACCGGGGAGTGCTTTCTTT.

This clone was seen a handful of times. V gene TRBV11-1 combines with J gene TRBJ2-1; D gene unclear. Germline V lookup: CDR1 SGHAT, CDR2 FQDESV (reference sequence). This CDR3 region has 13 residues. V lost 1 base to trimming and J lost 4 bases, with 5 bases between them. The CDR3 sequence is CASSLVSYNEQFF. CDR3 nucleotides: TGTGCCAGCAGCTTAGTCTCGTACAATGAGCAGTTCTTC.

The chain carries TRBV7-2 and TRBJ2-1; 12 nucleotides line up with TRBD2. CDR1 is SGHTA, CDR2 FQGNSA, per germline. V lost 6 bases and J lost 2; bases outside the gene matches: 11. The CDR3 totals 18 residues. The CDR3 here is CASRKTSGSPRAYNEQFF. For the CDR3, the DNA is TGTGCCAGCAGAAAGACTAGCGGGAGTCCACGGGCCTACAATGAGCAGTTCTTC.